This T cell receptor (beta chain) was obtained from a study of T cells in Graves' hyperthyroidism and ophthalmopathy. Germline trimming cut 6 bases from V and 4 bases from J; bases unmatched to any gene: 9. Germline V gene sequence: CDR1 MNHEY, CDR2 SVGEGT. The CDR3 extends over 17 amino acids. TCR beta CDR3 regions were amplified from RNA. RT-PCR in the first round (using the HTBI primer set) targeted the TCR CDR3. TCRdb itself ran the multiplex PCR reads through MiXCR, one entry per CDR3 protein. There are 550,000 to 700,000 distinct CDR3 sequences in the sample; over 12% occur only once, and around 4.5% lies in the top ten.

The TCR comes from a woman in her 40s with Graves' ophthalmopathy. The chain employs TRBV6-2 or TRBV6-3 and TRBJ2-2; TRBD2 matches 12 bases. Sequencing was performed on blood. The DNA of the CDR3 is TGTGCCAGCAGAGATATACTAGCGGGGGGCTCCACCGGGGAGCTGTTTTTT. Translating it yields CASRDILAGGSTGELFF.